A single sample is the source of the 18 T cell receptor beta chains below, sequenced in a study of T cells in Graves' hyperthyroidism and ophthalmopathy. It was RNA transcripts that yielded the amplified TCR beta CDR3 regions. HTBI primers were employed in a first-round RT-PCR of the TCR CDR3. TCRdb processed the multiplex PCR reads anew with MiXCR; each CDR3 protein has one entry. The table shows some 200,000 distinct CDR3 sequences, with about a sixth occurring only once. Sequencing was performed on blood. The receptors originated from a middle-aged man with Graves' hyperthyroidism.

The sample holds many counts of this clonotype. This chain links TRBV18 with TRBJ1-1; no definite D call. Between the trimmed V and J ends, which lost 1 base and 0 bases, there was a span of 9 bases. CDR1 KGHSH and CDR2 LQKENI come from the germline V gene. The CDR3 length is 15 residues. The CDR3 DNA reads as TGTGCCAGCTCACCACTTTCAGACATGAACACTGAAGCTTTCTTT. Translating it yields CASSPLSDMNTEAFF. The complete variable domain, with remaining parts taken from reference TRBV18 and TRBJ1-1, reads NAGVMQNPRHLVRRRGQEARLRCSPMKGHSHVYWYRQLPEEGLKFMVYLQKENIIDESGMPKERFSAEFPKEGPSILRIQQVVRGDSAAYFCASSPLSDMNTEAFFGQGTRLTVV.

Concerning this clonotype: A much larger clone differs from this one at a single base, so this may be a read error. The CDR3 nucleotides read TGTGCCAGCAGCCCAACTAGCGGCACAGATACGCAGTATTTT. This gives the protein CASSPTSGTDTQYF. This chain links TRBV7-9 with TRBJ2-3, with 7 nucleotides matching TRBD2. In germline, CDR1 is SEHNR, CDR2 FQNEAQ (reference sequence). Trimming removed 5 bases from V and 1 base from J; junction bases left unmatched: 3. This CDR3 comprises 14 residues.

Only a few counts were recorded for this clonotype. The chain has TRBV4-1 and TRBJ2-1, with 8 positions matching TRBD2. CDR1 is MGHRA, CDR2 YSYEKL, per germline. The CDR3 totals 13 residues. V gave up 2 bases and J gave up 13 bases; unmatched junction bases: 7. CDR3 in DNA: TGCGCCAGCAGCCAACGTAGGCGGGAGGACCAGTTCTTC. Its protein is CASSQRRREDQFF.

This clonotype was picked up a small number of times. A much larger clone lies one base from this, so it may be a read error. CDR3 coding DNA: TGTGCCTGCAGTTTAGACAGGGGGCGCGTTGATGAGCAGTTCTTC. Its translation: CACSLDRGRVDEQFF. The rearrangement joins TRBV12-3 or TRBV12-4 to TRBJ2-1; 10 bases line up with TRBD1. The CDR3 has 15 amino acids.

Ten or more counts support this clonotype. The chain employs TRBV3-1 and TRBJ2-2; possibly TRBD1 for D (5 bases). Trimming removed 3 bases at V and 1 base at J, with 6 bases between. The CDR3 is made up of 14 amino acids. The germline CDR1 and CDR2 sequences are LGHDT and YNNKEL (reference sequence). CDR3 DNA: TGTGCCAGCAGCCAGGGGCGGAACACCGGGGAGCTGTTTTTT. Translated: CASSQGRNTGELFF.

This clonotype was seen many times. V is TRBV19 and J is TRBJ2-7; the D gene is possibly TRBD2 (5 bases). The CDR3 has 14 residues. Trimming took off 5 bases at V and 0 bases at J, with 11 bases between the two ends. Germline CDR1 is LNHDA and CDR2 is SQIVND (reference sequence). The CDR3 nucleotides are TGTGCCAGTAGTTTTGAGGGAAACTCCTACGAGCAGTACTTC. Translated: CASSFEGNSYEQYF.

This clonotype was seen ten or more times. The rearrangement uses TRBV10-1 and TRBJ2-7; perhaps TRBD1 as D (5 bases). The V end was cut by 7 bases, the J end by 0 bases, with 22 bases between. CDR3 length equals 17 residues. The germline gives CDR1 WNHNN, CDR2 SYGVQD (reference sequence). Here the CDR3 DNA reads TGCGCCAGCACCTCTACAGGAATCCCCAGGAGCTCCTACGAGCAGTACTTC. Residues: CASTSTGIPRSSYEQYF.

V is TRBV5-4 and J is TRBJ1-2; D is uncertain. The CDR3 loop spans 13 amino acids. Trimming left V 0 bases short and J 4 bases short, with 7 bases between. Germline CDR1 reads SGHNT; CDR2 reads YYREEE (reference sequence). This CDR3 reads CASSLGGSYGYTF. DNA of the CDR3: TGTGCCAGCAGCTTGGGCGGGAGCTATGGCTACACCTTC.

This clonotype occurred many times. J is TRBJ2-7 and V is TRBV20-1, with 7 bases identical to TRBD1. V trimming: 0 bases; J trimming: 3 bases; junction bases outside the gene matches: 5. Germline values: CDR1 DFQATT, CDR2 SNEGSKA (reference sequence). This CDR3 has 14 amino acids. DNA for the CDR3: TGCAGTGCTAGAGATTTTAGGACAGGCTACGAGCAGTACTTC. It is translated as CSARDFRTGYEQYF.

This clonotype was seen a few times. The V call is TRBV2, the J call TRBJ2-7; D is ambiguous. Germline loops: CDR1 SNHLY, CDR2 FYNNEI. This CDR3 is built from 13 residues. With 3 bases removed from V and 5 bases from J, the gap between germline ends came to 11 bases. The CDR3 sequence is CASSERWVNEQYF. The DNA for the CDR3 is TGTGCCAGCAGTGAGAGGTGGGTAAACGAGCAGTACTTC.

This clonotype has more than one count but fewer than ten. The chain couples TRBV2 to TRBJ2-3; D might be TRBD1 (6 bases). Trimming stripped 5 bases from V and 10 bases from J, with 13 bases between. The CDR3 length is 12 residues. CDR1 SNHLY and CDR2 FYNNEI come from the germline V gene. CDR3 in DNA: TGTGCCAGCAGTACCACAGGGACCGCGCAGTATTTT. Amino acids: CASSTTGTAQYF.

This clonotype appeared many times. The chain links TRBV12-3 or TRBV12-4 to TRBJ2-3; no definite D call. CDR3 length equals 13 residues. V was trimmed by 6 bases and J by 1 base, leaving 8 bases between them. Written as DNA, the CDR3 is TGTGCCAGCAGCCGAACCCGCACAGATACGCAGTATTTT. Residues: CASSRTRTDTQYF.

The genes are TRBV4-2 and TRBJ2-7; no clear D. V was trimmed by 3 bases and J by 0 bases, leaving 9 bases between them. The germline gives CDR1 LGHNA, CDR2 YNFKEQ. This CDR3 contains 14 residues. CDR3 region: CASSQPGSSYEQYF. In nucleotides, the CDR3 is TGTGCCAGCAGCCAGCCCGGGTCCTCCTACGAGCAGTACTTC.

This clonotype appeared a few times. The CDR3 DNA sequence: TGTGCTAGTGGTTTTAATGGGAGGGGGGGAAACATTCAGTACTTC. This encodes CASGFNGRGGNIQYF. The chain carries TRBV12-5 and TRBJ2-4, with D perhaps TRBD2 (7 bases). The CDR3 is made up of 15 amino acids. Germline CDR1 and CDR2: LGHNT and FRNRAP. Trimming left V 3 bases short and J 6 bases short, with 15 bases between.

This clonotype was detected a few times. A clone one base away is much larger, so this may be a read error. The chain links TRBV27 to TRBJ1-1; TRBD1 aligns across 7 bases. The germline CDR1 and CDR2 sequences are MNHEY and SMNVEV (reference sequence). The CDR3 covers 14 residues. CDR3 DNA: TGTGCCAGCAGATTGACAGGGCTCGACACTGTAGCTTTCTTT. It translates to CASRLTGLDTVAFF.

The V call is TRBV4-2, the J call TRBJ1-5; tentatively, D is TRBD1 (5 bases). Germline-derived CDR1 and CDR2 are LGHNA and YNFKEQ. Between the trimmed V and J ends, which lost 1 base and 5 bases, there was a span of 12 bases. CDR3 size: 15 residues. This CDR3 is CASSQVLGDDQPQHF. The CDR3 DNA sequence: TGTGCCAGCAGCCAAGTCCTAGGGGATGATCAGCCCCAGCATTTT.

V usage is TRBV5-6 and J usage is TRBJ2-3, with D possibly matching TRBD2 (5 bases). The CDR3 is made up of 15 amino acids. Trimming left V 0 bases short and J 4 bases short, with 12 bases between. The germline CDR1 and CDR2 sequences are SGHDT and YYEEEE. The CDR3: CASSLDSWRSDTQYF. The DNA for the CDR3 is TGTGCCAGCAGCTTGGATAGCTGGAGGTCAGATACGCAGTATTTT.

The rearrangement joins TRBV11-1 to TRBJ2-1, with D unresolved. CDR1 is SGHAT and CDR2 is FQDESV in the germline V gene (reference sequence). V was clipped by 6 bases and J by 10 bases, with 16 bases between them. The CDR3 extends over 13 amino acids. CDR3 nucleotide sequence: TGTGCCAGCAGAACAACCCTTCGGTCCGAGCAGTTCTTC. Protein product: CASRTTLRSEQFF.